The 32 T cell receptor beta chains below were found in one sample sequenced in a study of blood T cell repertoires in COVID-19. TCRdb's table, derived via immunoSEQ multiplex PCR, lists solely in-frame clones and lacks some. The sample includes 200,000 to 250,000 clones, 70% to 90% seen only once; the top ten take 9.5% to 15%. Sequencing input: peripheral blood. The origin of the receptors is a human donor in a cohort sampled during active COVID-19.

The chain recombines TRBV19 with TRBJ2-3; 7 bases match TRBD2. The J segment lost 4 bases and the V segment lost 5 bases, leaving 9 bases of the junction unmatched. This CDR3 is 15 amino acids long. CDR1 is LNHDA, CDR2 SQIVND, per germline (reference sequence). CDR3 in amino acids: CASSPQREGSDTQYF. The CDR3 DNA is TGTGCCAGTAGTCCCCAGAGGGAGGGTTCAGATACGCAGTATTTT.

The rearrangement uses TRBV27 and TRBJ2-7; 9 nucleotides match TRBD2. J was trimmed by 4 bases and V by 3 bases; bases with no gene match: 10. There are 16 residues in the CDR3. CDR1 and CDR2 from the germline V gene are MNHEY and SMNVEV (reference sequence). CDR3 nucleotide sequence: TGTGCCAGCAGTTTTAAACAAGCGGGAGGAGGATACGAGCAGTACTTC. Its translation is CASSFKQAGGGYEQYF.

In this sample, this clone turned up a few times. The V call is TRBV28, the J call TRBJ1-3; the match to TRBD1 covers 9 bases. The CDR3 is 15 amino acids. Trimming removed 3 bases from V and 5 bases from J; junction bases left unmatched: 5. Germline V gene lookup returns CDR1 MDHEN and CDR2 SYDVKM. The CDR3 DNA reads TGTGCCAGCAGTTTTCAACAGGGGGCACGAAACACCATATATTTT. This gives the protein CASSFQQGARNTIYF.

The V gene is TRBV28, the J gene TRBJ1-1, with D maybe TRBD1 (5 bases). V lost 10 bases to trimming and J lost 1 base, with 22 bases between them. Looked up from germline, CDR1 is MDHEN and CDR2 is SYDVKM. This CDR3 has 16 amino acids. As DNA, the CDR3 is TGTGCCACCCAAACCGACAGCCCTGAGAGGAACACTGAAGCTTTCTTT. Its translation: CATQTDSPERNTEAFF.

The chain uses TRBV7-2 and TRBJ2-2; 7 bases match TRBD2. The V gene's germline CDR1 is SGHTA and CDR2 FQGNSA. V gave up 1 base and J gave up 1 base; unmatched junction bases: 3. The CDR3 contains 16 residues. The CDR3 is CASSLDLAENTGELFF. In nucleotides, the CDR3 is TGTGCCAGCAGCTTAGACCTAGCGGAGAACACCGGGGAGCTGTTTTTT.

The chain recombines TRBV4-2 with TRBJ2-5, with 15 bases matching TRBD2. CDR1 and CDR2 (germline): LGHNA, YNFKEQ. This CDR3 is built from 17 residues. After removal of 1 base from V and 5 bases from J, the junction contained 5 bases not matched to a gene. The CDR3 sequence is CASSQGTSGGARETQYF. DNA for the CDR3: TGTGCCAGCAGCCAAGGGACTAGCGGGGGGGCCAGGGAGACCCAGTACTTC.

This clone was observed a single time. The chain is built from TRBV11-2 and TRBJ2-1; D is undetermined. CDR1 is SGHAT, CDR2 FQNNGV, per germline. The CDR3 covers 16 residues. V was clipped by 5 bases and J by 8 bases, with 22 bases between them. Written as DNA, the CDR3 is TGTGCCAGCAGCCCCGTGGTTGGGCCCCGTCCATATGAGCAGTTCTTC. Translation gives CASSPVVGPRPYEQFF.

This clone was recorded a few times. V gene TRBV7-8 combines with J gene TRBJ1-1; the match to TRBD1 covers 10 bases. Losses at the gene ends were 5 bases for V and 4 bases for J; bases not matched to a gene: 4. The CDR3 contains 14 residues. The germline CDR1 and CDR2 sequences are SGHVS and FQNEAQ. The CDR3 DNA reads TGTGCCAGCAGCAGAAGGACAGGGGGCACTGAAGCTTTCTTT. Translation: CASSRRTGGTEAFF. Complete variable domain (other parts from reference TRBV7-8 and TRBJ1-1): GAGVSQSPRYKVAKRGQDVALRCDPISGHVSLFWYQQALGQGPEFLTYFQNEAQLDKSGLPSDRFFAERPEGSVSTLKIQRTQQEDSAVYLCASSRRTGGTEAFFGQGTRLTVV.

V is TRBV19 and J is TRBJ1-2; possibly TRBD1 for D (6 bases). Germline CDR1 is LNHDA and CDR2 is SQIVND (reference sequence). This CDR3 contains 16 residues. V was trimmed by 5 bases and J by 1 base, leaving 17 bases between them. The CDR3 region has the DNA TGTGCCAGTAGTGAGGGGACAAGGGCCCTTAACTATGGCTACACCTTC. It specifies CASSEGTRALNYGYTF.

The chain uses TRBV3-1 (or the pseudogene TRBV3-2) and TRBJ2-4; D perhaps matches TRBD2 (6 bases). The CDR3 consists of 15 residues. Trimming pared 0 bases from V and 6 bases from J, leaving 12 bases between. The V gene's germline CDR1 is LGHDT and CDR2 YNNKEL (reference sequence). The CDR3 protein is CASSQDRLRGNIQYF. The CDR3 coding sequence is TGTGCCAGCAGCCAAGATCGGTTGCGGGGAAACATTCAGTACTTC.

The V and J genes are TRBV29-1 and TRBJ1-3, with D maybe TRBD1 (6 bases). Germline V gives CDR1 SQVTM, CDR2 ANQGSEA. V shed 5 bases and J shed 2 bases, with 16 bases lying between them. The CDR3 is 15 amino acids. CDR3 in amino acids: CSVREGESTGNTIYF. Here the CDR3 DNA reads TGCAGCGTTCGCGAGGGGGAAAGTACTGGAAACACCATATATTTT.

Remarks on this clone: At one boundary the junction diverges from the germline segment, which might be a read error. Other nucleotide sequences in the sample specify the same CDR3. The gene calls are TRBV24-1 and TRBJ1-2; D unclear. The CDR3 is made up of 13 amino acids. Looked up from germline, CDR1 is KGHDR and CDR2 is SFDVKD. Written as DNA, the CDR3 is TGTGCCACCAGTGATTTGTCGGGGAGGCGCTACACTTTC. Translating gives CATSDLSGRRYTF.

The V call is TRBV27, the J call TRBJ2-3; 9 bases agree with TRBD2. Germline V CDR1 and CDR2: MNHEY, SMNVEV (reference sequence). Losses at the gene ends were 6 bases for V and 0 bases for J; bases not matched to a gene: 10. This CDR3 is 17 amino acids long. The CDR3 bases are TGTGCCAGCAGCCCCCAGACTAGCGGCCGTAGCACAGATACGCAGTATTTT. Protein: CASSPQTSGRSTDTQYF.

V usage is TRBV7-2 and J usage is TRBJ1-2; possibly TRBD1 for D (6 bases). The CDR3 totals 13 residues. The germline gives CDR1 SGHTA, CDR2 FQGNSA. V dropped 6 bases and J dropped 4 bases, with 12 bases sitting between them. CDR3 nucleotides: TGTGCCAGCAGTCAACAGGGTAGCTATGGCTACACCTTC. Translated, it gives CASSQQGSYGYTF.

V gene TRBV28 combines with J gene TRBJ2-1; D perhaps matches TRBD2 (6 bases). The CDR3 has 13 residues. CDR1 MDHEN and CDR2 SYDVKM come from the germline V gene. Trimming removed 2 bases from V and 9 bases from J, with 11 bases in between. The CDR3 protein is CASSLPSSGEQFF. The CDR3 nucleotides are TGTGCCAGCAGTTTACCTAGTAGCGGTGAGCAGTTCTTC.

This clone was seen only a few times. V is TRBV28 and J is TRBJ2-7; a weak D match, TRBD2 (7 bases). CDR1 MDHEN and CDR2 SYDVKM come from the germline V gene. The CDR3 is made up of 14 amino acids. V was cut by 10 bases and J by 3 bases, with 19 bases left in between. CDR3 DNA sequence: TGTGCCACCGGAAGGGGGGGGTCGATCTACGAGCAGTACTTC. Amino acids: CATGRGGSIYEQYF.

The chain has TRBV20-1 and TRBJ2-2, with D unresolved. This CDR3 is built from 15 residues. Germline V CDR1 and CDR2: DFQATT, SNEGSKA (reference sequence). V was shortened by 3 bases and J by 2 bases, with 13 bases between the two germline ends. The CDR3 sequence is CSASKFRLNTGELFF. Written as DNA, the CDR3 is TGCAGTGCTAGTAAATTCCGACTTAACACCGGGGAGCTGTTTTTT.

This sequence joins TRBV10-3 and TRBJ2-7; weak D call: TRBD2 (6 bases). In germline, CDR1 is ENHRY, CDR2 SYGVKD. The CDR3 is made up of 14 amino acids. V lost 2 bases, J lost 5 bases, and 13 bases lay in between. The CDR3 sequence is CAISEGGWGNEQYF. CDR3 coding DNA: TGTGCCATCAGTGAGGGAGGGTGGGGGAACGAGCAGTACTTC.

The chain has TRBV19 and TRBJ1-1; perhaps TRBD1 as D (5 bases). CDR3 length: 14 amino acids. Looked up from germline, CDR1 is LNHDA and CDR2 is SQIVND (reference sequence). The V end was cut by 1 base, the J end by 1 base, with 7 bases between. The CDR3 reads CASSIGGGNTEAFF. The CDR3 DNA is TGTGCCAGTAGTATAGGGGGCGGGAACACTGAAGCTTTCTTT.

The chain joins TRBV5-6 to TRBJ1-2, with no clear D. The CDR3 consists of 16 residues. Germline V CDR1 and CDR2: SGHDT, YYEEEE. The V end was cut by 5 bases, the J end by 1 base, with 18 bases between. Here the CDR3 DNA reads TGTGCCAGCAGATTTAGTCCTGGGAGCCTTAACTATGGCTACACCTTC. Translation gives CASRFSPGSLNYGYTF.

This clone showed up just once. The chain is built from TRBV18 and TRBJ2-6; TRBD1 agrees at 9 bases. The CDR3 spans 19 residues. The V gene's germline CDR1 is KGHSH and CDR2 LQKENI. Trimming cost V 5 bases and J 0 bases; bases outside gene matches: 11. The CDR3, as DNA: TGTGCCAGCTCATCCCTCCCGGGACAGGGCTCCTCTGGGGCCAACGTCCTGACTTTC. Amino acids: CASSSLPGQGSSGANVLTF.

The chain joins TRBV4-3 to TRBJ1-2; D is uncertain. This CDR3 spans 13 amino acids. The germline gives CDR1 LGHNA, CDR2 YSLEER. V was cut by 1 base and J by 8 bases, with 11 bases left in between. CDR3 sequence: CASSQGAGRGYTF. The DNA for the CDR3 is TGCGCCAGCAGCCAAGGGGCGGGGAGGGGCTACACCTTC.

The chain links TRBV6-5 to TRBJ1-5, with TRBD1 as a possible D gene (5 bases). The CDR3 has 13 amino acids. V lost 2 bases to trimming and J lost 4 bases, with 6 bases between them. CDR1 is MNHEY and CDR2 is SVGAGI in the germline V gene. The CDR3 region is CASSYGGNQPQHF. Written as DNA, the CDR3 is TGTGCCAGCAGTTACGGGGGGAATCAGCCCCAGCATTTT.

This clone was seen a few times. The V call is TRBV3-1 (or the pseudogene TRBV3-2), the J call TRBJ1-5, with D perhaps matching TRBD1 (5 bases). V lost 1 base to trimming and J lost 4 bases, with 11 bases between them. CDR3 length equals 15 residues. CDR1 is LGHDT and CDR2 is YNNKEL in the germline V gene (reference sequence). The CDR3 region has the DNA TGTGCCAGCAGCCAAGTGGCAGGGAGGAATCAGCCCCAGCATTTT. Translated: CASSQVAGRNQPQHF.

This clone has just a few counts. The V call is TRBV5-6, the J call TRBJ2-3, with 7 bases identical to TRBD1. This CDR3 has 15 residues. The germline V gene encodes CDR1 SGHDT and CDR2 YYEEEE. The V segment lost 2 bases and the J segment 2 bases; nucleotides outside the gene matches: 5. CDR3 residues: CASSFWDSLTDTQYF. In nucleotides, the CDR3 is TGTGCCAGCAGCTTCTGGGACAGCCTCACAGATACGCAGTATTTT.

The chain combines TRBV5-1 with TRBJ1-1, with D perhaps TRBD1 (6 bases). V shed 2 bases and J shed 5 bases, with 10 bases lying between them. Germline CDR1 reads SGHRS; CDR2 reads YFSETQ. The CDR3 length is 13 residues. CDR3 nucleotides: TGCGCCAGCAGCTTCGAAGGGGGTACTGAAGCTTTCTTT. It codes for CASSFEGGTEAFF.

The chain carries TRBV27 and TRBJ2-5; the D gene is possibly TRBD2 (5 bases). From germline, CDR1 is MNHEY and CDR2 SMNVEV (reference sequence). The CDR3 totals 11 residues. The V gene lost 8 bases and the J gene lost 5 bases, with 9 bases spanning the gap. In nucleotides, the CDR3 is TGTGCCAGCGCTAGAGGGGAGACCCAGTACTTC. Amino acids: CASARGETQYF.

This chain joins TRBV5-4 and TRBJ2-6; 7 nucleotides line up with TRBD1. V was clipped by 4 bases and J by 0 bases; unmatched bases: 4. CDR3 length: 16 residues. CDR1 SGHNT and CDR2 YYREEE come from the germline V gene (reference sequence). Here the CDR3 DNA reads TGTGCCAGCAGCCAGGGACAGAGCTCTGGGGCCAACGTCCTGACTTTC. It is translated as CASSQGQSSGANVLTF.

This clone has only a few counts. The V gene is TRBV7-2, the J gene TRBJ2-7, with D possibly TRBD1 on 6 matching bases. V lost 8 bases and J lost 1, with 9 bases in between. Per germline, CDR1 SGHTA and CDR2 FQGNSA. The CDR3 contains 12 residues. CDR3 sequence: CASGTLSYEQYF. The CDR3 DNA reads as TGTGCCAGCGGGACACTTTCCTACGAGCAGTACTTC.

In nucleotides, the CDR3 is TGTGCCAGCAGTTTGGTCTGGACAGGGGCTAACTCACCCCTCCACTTT. Translation gives CASSLVWTGANSPLHF. This chain uses TRBV28 with TRBJ1-6; 9 bases are a match to TRBD1. Germline loops: CDR1 MDHEN, CDR2 SYDVKM. This CDR3 comprises 16 residues. The ends lost 3 bases at V and 10 bases at J; junction bases unmatched: 10.

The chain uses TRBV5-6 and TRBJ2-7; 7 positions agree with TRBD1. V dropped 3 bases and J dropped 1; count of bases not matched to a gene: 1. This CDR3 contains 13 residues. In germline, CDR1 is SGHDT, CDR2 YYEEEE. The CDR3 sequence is CASSWDSSYEQYF. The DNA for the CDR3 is TGTGCCAGCAGCTGGGACAGTTCCTACGAGCAGTACTTC.

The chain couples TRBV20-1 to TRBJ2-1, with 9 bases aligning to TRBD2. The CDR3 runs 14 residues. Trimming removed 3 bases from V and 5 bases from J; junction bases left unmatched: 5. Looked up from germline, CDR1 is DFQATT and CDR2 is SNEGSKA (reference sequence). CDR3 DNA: TGCAGTGCTAGTTTGGCGGGAGGGGACAATGAGCAGTTCTTC. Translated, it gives CSASLAGGDNEQFF.